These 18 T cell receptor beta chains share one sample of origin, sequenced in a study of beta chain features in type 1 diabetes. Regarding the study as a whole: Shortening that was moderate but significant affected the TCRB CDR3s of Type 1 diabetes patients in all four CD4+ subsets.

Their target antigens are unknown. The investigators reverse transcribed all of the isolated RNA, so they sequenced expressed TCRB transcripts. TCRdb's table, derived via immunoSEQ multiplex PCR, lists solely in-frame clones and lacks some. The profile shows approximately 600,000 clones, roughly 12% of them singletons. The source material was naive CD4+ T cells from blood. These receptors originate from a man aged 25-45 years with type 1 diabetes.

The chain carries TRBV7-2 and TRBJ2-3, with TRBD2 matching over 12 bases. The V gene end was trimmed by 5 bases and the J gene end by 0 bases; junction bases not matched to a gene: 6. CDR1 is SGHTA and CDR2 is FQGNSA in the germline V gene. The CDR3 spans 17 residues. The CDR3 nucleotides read TGTGCCAGCAGCCCCGGCGGACTAGCGGGGAGCACAGATACGCAGTATTTT. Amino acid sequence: CASSPGGLAGSTDTQYF.

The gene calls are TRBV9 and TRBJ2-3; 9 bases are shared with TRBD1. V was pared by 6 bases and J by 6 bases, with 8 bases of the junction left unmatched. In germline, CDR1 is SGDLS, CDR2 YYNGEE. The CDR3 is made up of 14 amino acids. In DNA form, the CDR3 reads TGTGCCAGCAAGCGGGACAGGGTAGCGGATACGCAGTATTTT. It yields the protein CASKRDRVADTQYF.

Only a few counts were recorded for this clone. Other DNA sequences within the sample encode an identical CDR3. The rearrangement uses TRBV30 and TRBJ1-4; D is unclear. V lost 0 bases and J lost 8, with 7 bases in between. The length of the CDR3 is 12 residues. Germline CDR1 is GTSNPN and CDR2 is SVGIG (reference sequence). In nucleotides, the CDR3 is TGTGCCTGGAGTGTGAGTGGGGAAAAACTGTTTTTT. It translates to CAWSVSGEKLFF. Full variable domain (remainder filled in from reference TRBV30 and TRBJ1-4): SQTIHQWPATLVQPVGSPLSLECTVEGTSNPNLYWYRQAAGRGLQLLFYSVGIGQISSEVPQNLSASRPQDRQFILSSKKLLLSDSGFYLCAWSVSGEKLFFGSGTQLSVL.

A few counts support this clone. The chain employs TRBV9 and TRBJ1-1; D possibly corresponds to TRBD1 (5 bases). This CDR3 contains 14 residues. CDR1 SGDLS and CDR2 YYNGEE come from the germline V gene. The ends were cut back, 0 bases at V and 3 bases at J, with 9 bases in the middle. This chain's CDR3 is CASSVAQGDTEAFF. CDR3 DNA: TGTGCCAGCAGCGTAGCTCAGGGAGACACTGAAGCTTTCTTT.

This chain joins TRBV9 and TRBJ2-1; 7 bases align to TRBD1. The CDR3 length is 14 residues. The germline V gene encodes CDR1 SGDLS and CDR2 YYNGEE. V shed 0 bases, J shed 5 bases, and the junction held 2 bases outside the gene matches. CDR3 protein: CASSVGQGDNEQFF. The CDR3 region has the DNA TGTGCCAGCAGCGTAGGACAGGGTGACAATGAGCAGTTCTTC.

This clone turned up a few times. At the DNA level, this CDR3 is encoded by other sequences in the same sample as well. The CDR3 DNA reads TGTGCCAGCAGTTCATTAAACTATGGCTACACCTTC. It specifies CASSSLNYGYTF. The V and J genes are TRBV28 and TRBJ1-2; D gene uncertain. Germline loops: CDR1 MDHEN, CDR2 SYDVKM. The CDR3 has 12 residues. V was trimmed by 4 bases and J by 2 bases, leaving 5 bases between them.

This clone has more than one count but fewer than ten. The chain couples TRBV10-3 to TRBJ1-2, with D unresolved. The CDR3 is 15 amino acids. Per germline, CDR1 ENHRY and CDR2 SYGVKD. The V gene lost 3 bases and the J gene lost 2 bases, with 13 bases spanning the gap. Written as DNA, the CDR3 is TGTGCCATCAGTGATTCCCCCACGAGGAACTATGGCTACACCTTC. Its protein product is CAISDSPTRNYGYTF.

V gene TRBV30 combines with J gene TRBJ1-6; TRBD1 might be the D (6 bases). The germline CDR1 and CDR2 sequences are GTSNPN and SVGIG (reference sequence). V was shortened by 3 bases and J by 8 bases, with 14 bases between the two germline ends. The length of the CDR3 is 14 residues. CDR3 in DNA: TGTGCCTGGAGCCCGGGACAAGGGGATTCACCCCTCCACTTT. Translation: CAWSPGQGDSPLHF.

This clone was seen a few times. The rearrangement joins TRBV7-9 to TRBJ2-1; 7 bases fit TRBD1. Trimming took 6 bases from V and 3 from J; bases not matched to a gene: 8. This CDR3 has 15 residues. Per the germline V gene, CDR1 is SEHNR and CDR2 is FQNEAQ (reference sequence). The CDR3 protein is CASSPRQGNYNEQFF. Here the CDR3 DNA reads TGTGCCAGCAGTCCCCGACAGGGAAACTACAATGAGCAGTTCTTC. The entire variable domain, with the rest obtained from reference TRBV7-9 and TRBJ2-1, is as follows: DTGVSQNPRHKITKRGQNVTFRCDPISEHNRLYWYRQTLGQGPEFLTYFQNEAQLEKSRLLSDRFSAERPKGSFSTLEIQRTEQGDSAMYLCASSPRQGNYNEQFFGPGTRLTVL.

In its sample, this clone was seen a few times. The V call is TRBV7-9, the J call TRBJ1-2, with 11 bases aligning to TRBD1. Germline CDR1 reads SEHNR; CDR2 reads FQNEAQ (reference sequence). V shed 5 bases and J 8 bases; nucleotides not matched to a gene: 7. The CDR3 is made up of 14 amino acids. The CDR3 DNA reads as TGTGCCAGCAGCCCGGGACAGGGGGATAGCGGCTACACCTTC. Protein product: CASSPGQGDSGYTF.

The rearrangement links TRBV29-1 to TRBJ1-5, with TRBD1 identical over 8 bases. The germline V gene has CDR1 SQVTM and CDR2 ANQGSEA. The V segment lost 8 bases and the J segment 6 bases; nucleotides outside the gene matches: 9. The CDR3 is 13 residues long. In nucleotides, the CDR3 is TGCAGCACAAGACAGGGGACGGGTCAGCCCCAGCATTTT. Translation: CSTRQGTGQPQHF.

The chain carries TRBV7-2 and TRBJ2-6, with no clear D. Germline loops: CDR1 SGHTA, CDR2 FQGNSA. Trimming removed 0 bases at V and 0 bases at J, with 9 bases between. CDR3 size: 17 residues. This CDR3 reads CASSLAAASSGANVLTF. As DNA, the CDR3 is TGTGCCAGCAGCTTAGCGGCTGCAAGCTCTGGGGCCAACGTCCTGACTTTC.

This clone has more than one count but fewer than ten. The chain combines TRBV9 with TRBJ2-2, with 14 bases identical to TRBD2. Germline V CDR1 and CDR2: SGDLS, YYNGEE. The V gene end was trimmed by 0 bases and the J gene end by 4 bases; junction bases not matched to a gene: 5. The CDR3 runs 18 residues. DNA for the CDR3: TGTGCCAGCAGCGTAGCTATTGGACTAGCGGGGGGCACCGGGGAGCTGTTTTTT. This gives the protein CASSVAIGLAGGTGELFF.

The CDR3: CASSPVRGEFF. The DNA for the CDR3 is TGTGCCAGCAGCCCCGTAAGGGGCGAGTTCTTC. V is TRBV7-9 and J is TRBJ2-1, with a weak D call TRBD1 (5 bases). Trimming took off 5 bases at V and 14 bases at J, with 13 bases between the two ends. Germline CDR1 SEHNR, CDR2 FQNEAQ (reference sequence). The CDR3 covers 11 residues.

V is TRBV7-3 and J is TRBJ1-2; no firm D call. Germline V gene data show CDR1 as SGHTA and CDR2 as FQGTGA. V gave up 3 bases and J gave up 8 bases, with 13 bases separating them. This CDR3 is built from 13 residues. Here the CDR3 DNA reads TGTGCCAGCAGCTTTGACCGGGGATCAGGCTACACCTTC. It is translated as CASSFDRGSGYTF. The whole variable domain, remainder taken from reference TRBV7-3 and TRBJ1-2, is GAGVSQTPSNKVTEKGKYVELRCDPISGHTALYWYRQSLGQGPEFLIYFQGTGAADDSGLPNDRFFAVRPEGSVSTLKIQRTERGDSAVYLCASSFDRGSGYTFGSGTRLTVV.

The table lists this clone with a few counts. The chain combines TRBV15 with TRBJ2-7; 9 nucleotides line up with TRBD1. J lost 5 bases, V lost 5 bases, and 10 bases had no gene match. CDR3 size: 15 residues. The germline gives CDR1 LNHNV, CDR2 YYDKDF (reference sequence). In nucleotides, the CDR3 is TGTGCCACCAGCTTGGCCGGGACAGGGCGACACGAGCAGTACTTC. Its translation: CATSLAGTGRHEQYF.

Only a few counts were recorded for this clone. In DNA, the CDR3 is TGTGCCAGCAGCCCCAGGGACAGGGTAAACAATGAGCAGTTCTTC. Translated: CASSPRDRVNNEQFF. The chain carries TRBV7-9 and TRBJ2-1; TRBD1 agrees at 9 bases. Germline V CDR1 and CDR2: SEHNR, FQNEAQ (reference sequence). Trimming took 5 bases from V and 5 from J; bases not matched to a gene: 7. This CDR3 contains 15 residues.

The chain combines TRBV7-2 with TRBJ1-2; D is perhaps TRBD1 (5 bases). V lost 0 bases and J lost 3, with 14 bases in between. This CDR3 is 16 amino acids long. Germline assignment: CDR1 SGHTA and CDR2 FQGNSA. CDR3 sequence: CASSLAGTTRDYGYTF. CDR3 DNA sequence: TGTGCCAGCAGCTTAGCGGGGACGACCCGTGACTATGGCTACACCTTC. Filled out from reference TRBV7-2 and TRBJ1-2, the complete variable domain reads GAGVSQSPSNKVTEKGKDVELRCDPISGHTALYWYRQSLGQGLEFLIYFQGNSAPDKSGLPSDRFSAERTGGSVSTLTIQRTQQEDSAVYLCASSLAGTTRDYGYTFGSGTRLTVV.